The table lists the clone carrying this T cell receptor (beta chain) with many counts. Its antigen is unknown. The individuals who served as donors were healthy Caucasians living in Russia, aged about 6 to 100. Per sample, extraction of total RNA gave at least 6 micrograms in every case. Using a J-beta primer mix together with a sample-barcoded 5' primer, a second PCR was run for roughly 6 to 12 cycles. MiXCR was run by TCRdb on the 5' RACE reads, yielding one entry per CDR3 protein. The sample yields hundreds of thousands of distinct CDR3 sequences, around 38% seen once. CDR1 is MDHEN, CDR2 SYDVKM, per germline. This CDR3 spans 15 amino acids. Unmatched junction bases numbered 4, after V lost 4 bases and J lost 0 bases. The source of the sample is a study of blood T cells in healthy people across ages. Whole-study findings and limits: CMV infection status of these donors was not known.

The J gene is TRBJ2-7, the V gene TRBV28, with 9 positions matching TRBD2. The sequencing sample was made of blood. The sequence came from an elderly man in good health. The CDR3 loop is CASSSAGGGSYEQYF. The CDR3, as DNA: TGTGCCAGCAGTTCAGCGGGAGGCGGCTCCTACGAGCAGTACTTC.